This record covers a single TCR beta chain. Its target is unknown. These data originate in a study of T cell responses to AZD1222 COVID-19 vaccine. The data were produced by immunoSEQ multiplex PCR, yet TCRdb's version contains in-frame clones alone and is incomplete. This sample has 120,000 or so clones, with 80% to 90% found just once. Study findings and constraints: AZD1222 recipients seropositive at baseline numbered only six or seven. Every sample of the repertoires postdated the peak T cell response. In a largely white British group with more females than males, clonal diversity was possibly underestimated.

Here the sequenced sample was peripheral blood, taken on day 0 of AZD1222 vaccination. The TCR was taken from an adult in good health.

The CDR3 bases are TGTGCCATCAGTCCCGGACTGCCATATGGCTACACCTTC. Translation gives CAISPGLPYGYTF. The genes are TRBV10-3 and TRBJ1-2; no definite D call. Germline CDR1 ENHRY, CDR2 SYGVKD. The CDR3 is made up of 13 amino acids. The V end lost 5 bases, the J end lost 5 bases, and 12 bases lay between the germline ends.